This T cell receptor (beta chain) was captured in a study of siplizumab effects on memory and regulatory T cells. The trim removed 0 bases at V and 3 bases at J, leaving 7 bases unmatched. Germline assignment: CDR1 MGHRA and CDR2 YSYEKL. CDR3 length: 17 residues. Points from the study as a whole: The majority of clones, roughly 80-95% of proliferating CD4+ or CD8+ clones, lacked an assignable naive or memory phenotype. Naive T cells were seen as more diverse than memory cells and as major alloresponse contributors.

A word on this clone: Its antigen is undetermined.

The table came from immunoSEQ multiplex PCR; TCRdb's copy has only in-frame clones and leaves some out. The table lists 100,000 or so clones, 80% to 95% of them singletons. This chain uses TRBV4-1 with TRBJ1-5; TRBD1 agrees at 8 bases. The clonotype comes from a human donor in good health. The sample was non-Treg CD4+ T cells sorted from blood. The CDR3 nucleotides are TGCGCCAGCAGCCAAGATGGGACAGGCACTCTCAATCAGCCCCAGCATTTT. Translation gives CASSQDGTGTLNQPQHF.